This T cell receptor (beta chain) was recorded in a study of blood T cells in healthy people across ages. This clonotype was counted between two and nine times. With a J-beta primer mix and a sample-barcoded 5' primer, a second PCR ran roughly 6 to 12 cycles. Each sample provided no less than 2.5 million CDR3-containing paired-end reads. TCRdb reprocessed the 5' RACE reads with MiXCR, giving one entry per CDR3 protein. The sample lists hundreds of thousands of distinct CDR3 sequences, about 24% seen once, with roughly 9% in the top ten. Germline-derived CDR1 and CDR2 are SGHAT and FQNNGV. The V and J ends lost 5 bases and 2 bases, in that order; junction bases with no gene match: 10. This CDR3 has 17 amino acids. A further study also used this sample, focusing on T cells of mothers and their children. That work contributes: Nine systemically healthy Caucasian donors: three mothers, six children. All RNA that had been extracted was used for cDNA synthesis at roughly 1.6 ug per 15 ul. Related pairs of mothers and children showed slightly higher, non-significant overlap versus unrelated pairs.

This chain uses TRBV11-2 with TRBJ2-1, with TRBD2 identical over 9 bases. The sequence came from a boy under 18 in good health. Input material: blood. The CDR3 DNA sequence: TGTGCCAGCAGCAAACGCCTGGCTAGCGGGACCTACAATGAGCAGTTCTTC. The encoded protein is CASSKRLASGTYNEQFF.